The clone carrying this T cell receptor (beta chain) was seen only once. Sequencing was performed with immunoSEQ multiplex PCR; in TCRdb, only in-frame clones are kept and a portion is missing. This table has more than 95,000 clones, about 94% appearing once. This sample is part of a study of control samples from healthy donors and cancer patients. This TCR was recovered from a man younger than 45 in good health. The sequencing input was blood.

The CDR3 coding sequence is TGTGCCAGCAGCGTAACGGGAGGGGAAAGGGAAGGCTACACCTTC. It is translated as CASSVTGGEREGYTF. The rearrangement joins TRBV9 to TRBJ1-2, with TRBD1 as a possible D gene (5 bases). The CDR3 is made up of 15 amino acids. The germline V gene encodes CDR1 SGDLS and CDR2 YYNGEE. Trimming pared 1 base from V and 8 bases from J, leaving 18 bases between. The full variable domain, rest sourced from reference TRBV9 and TRBJ1-2, is DSGVTQTPKHLITATGQRVTLRCSPRSGDLSVYWYQQSLDQGLQFLIQYYNGEERAKGNILERFSAQQFPDLHSELNLSSLELGDSALYFCASSVTGGEREGYTFGSGTRLTVV.